The 15 T cell receptor beta chains below were found in one sample sequenced in a study of neurological immune-mediated disorders. TCRdb re-called the 5' RACE reads through MiXCR, storing one row per CDR3 protein. The sample has tens of thousands of distinct CDR3 sequences, roughly an eighth seen once. Sequenced input: PBMCs. Every receptor here comes from a woman aged 55-75 years with HTLV-1-associated myelopathy (HAM/TSP).

Many counts were recorded for this clonotype. J is TRBJ1-5 and V is TRBV20-1; TRBD1 matches 7 bases. The V segment lost 1 base and the J segment 9 bases; nucleotides outside the gene matches: 9. The CDR3 extends over 14 amino acids. In germline, CDR1 is DFQATT, CDR2 SNEGSKA (reference sequence). The DNA of the CDR3 is TGCAGTGCTAGAGGCAGACAGGGCGTTCGGCCCCAGCATTTT. Protein: CSARGRQGVRPQHF.

In its sample, this clonotype ranks as medium-sized. The gene calls are TRBV5-1 and TRBJ2-7, with a tentative D call TRBD2 (6 bases). Trimming cost V 6 bases and J 1 base, with 17 bases left between them. Germline lookup yields CDR1 SGHRS and CDR2 YFSETQ. CDR3 length: 15 amino acids. The CDR3 DNA follows: TGCGCCAGCACCCAGATTAGCGGAGGATCCTACGAGCAGTACTTC. It codes for CASTQISGGSYEQYF.

This clonotype was observed at least ten times. The chain links TRBV6-2 or TRBV6-3 to TRBJ2-1, with 8 bases fitting TRBD1. The germline CDR1 and CDR2 sequences are MNHEY and SVGEGT. The J segment lost 8 bases and the V segment lost 2 bases, leaving 8 bases of the junction unmatched. CDR3 length: 15 amino acids. CDR3 sequence reads: CASSYRTGKSDEQFF. CDR3 DNA: TGTGCCAGCAGTTACCGGACAGGGAAATCTGATGAGCAGTTCTTC.

This clonotype has ten or more counts. The CDR3 spells CSARVVSGKPDTQYF. The CDR3 DNA reads TGCAGTGCTAGAGTCGTCAGCGGGAAGCCCGATACGCAGTATTTT. The V and J genes are TRBV20-1 and TRBJ2-3; TRBD2 matches 7 bases. This CDR3 is 15 amino acids long. V dropped 1 base and J dropped 6; count of bases not matched to a gene: 10. The germline V gene encodes CDR1 DFQATT and CDR2 SNEGSKA (reference sequence).

In this sample, this clonotype turned up many times. V is TRBV29-1 and J is TRBJ2-3; D is unclear. The CDR3 sequence is 15 residues long. V was pared by 4 bases and J by 0 bases, with 14 bases between. Germline CDR1 is SQVTM and CDR2 is ANQGSEA. CDR3 sequence reads: CSVGLGITSTDTQYF. As DNA, the CDR3 is TGCAGCGTTGGTCTGGGTATAACTAGCACAGATACGCAGTATTTT.

This clonotype was seen repeatedly, ten times or more. This chain links TRBV5-1 with TRBJ1-1; 9 nucleotides align to TRBD1. The J segment lost 3 bases and the V segment lost 0 bases, leaving 3 bases of the junction unmatched. The CDR3 extends over 15 amino acids. Germline lookup yields CDR1 SGHRS and CDR2 YFSETQ. CDR3: CASSLDGTGYTEAFF. For the CDR3, the DNA is TGCGCCAGCAGCTTGGATGGGACAGGGTACACTGAAGCTTTCTTT.

This clonotype showed up many times. This chain joins TRBV7-7 and TRBJ2-2, with TRBD1 identical over 7 bases. The CDR3 sequence is 16 residues long. V was pared by 3 bases and J by 1 base, with 5 bases of the junction left unmatched. Germline V CDR1 and CDR2: SSHAT, FNYEAQ (reference sequence). The CDR3 loop is CASSLLGTENTGELFF. In DNA, the CDR3 is TGTGCCAGCAGCTTGCTTGGGACAGAGAACACCGGGGAGCTGTTTTTT.

The rearrangement uses TRBV20-1 and TRBJ2-1; tentatively, D is TRBD2 (7 bases). The CDR3 consists of 14 residues. V gave up 1 base and J gave up 2 bases, with 9 bases separating them. Looked up from germline, CDR1 is DFQATT and CDR2 is SNEGSKA (reference sequence). The CDR3 loop reads CSARAGGAYNEQFF. CDR3 DNA: TGCAGTGCTAGAGCGGGGGGCGCCTACAATGAGCAGTTCTTC.

In this sample, this clonotype turned up a few times. This likely comes from a read error, as the CDR3 has no conserved phenylalanine or tryptophan at its end. The J gene is TRBJ1-1, the V gene TRBV5-4, with D possibly TRBD1 on 5 matching bases. With 3 bases removed from V and 5 bases from J, the gap between germline ends came to 14 bases. The CDR3 totals 14 residues. The germline gives CDR1 SGHNT, CDR2 YYREEE (reference sequence). As DNA, the CDR3 is TGTGCCAGCAGCTCATCAGGGTGGAGGACTGAAGCTTTCTGT. Its protein product is CASSSSGWRTEAFC.

This clonotype was counted at least ten times. V is TRBV11-2 and J is TRBJ2-3; D remains unclear. The CDR3 length is 12 residues. Per germline, CDR1 SGHAT and CDR2 FQNNGV. Trimming removed 2 bases from V and 4 bases from J, with 4 bases in between. CDR3 bases: TGTGCCAGCAGCTTATGGGCAGATACGCAGTATTTT. It codes for CASSLWADTQYF.

This clonotype was counted many times. The V call is TRBV5-6, the J call TRBJ2-7; 10 positions match TRBD2. Germline loops: CDR1 SGHDT, CDR2 YYEEEE. The CDR3 consists of 18 residues. The trim removed 4 bases at V and 0 bases at J, leaving 13 bases unmatched. DNA of the CDR3: TGTGCCAGCAGCCGTTATTCCCTAAGCGGGAGGGGCTCCTACGAGCAGTACTTC. Encoded protein: CASSRYSLSGRGSYEQYF.

This clonotype has ten or more counts. The chain has TRBV7-2 and TRBJ2-7, with 8 bases aligning to TRBD2. CDR1 and CDR2 (germline): SGHTA, FQGNSA. The CDR3 is made up of 14 amino acids. Trimming at V came to 3 bases and at J to 1 base, leaving 2 bases not matched to a gene. The CDR3 nucleotides read TGTGCCAGCAGCTTCGCGGGAGGTTCCTACGAGCAGTACTTC. Residues: CASSFAGGSYEQYF. The full variable domain, with the rest looked up from reference TRBV7-2 and TRBJ2-7, is GAGVSQSPSNKVTEKGKDVELRCDPISGHTALYWYRQSLGQGLEFLIYFQGNSAPDKSGLPSDRFSAERTGGSVSTLTIQRTQQEDSAVYLCASSFAGGSYEQYFGPGTRLTVT.

There are many counts of this clonotype. The chain carries TRBV20-1 and TRBJ2-3; 7 bases match TRBD2. The CDR3 has 16 amino acids. Germline trimming cut 1 base from V and 4 bases from J; bases unmatched to any gene: 11. Germline V CDR1 and CDR2: DFQATT, SNEGSKA (reference sequence). In DNA form, the CDR3 reads TGCAGTGCTAGAGTAAGGTGGGGGGGAAAGTCAGATACGCAGTATTTT. Translating gives CSARVRWGGKSDTQYF.

This clonotype was counted ten times or more. The chain is built from TRBV5-1 and TRBJ2-5; 7 nucleotides agree with TRBD2. The CDR3 consists of 13 residues. V lost 0 bases and J lost 5; bases outside the gene matches: 1. Per the germline V gene, CDR1 is SGHRS and CDR2 is YFSETQ. CDR3 in DNA: TGCGCCAGCAGCTTGGCCGGGGGGGAGACCCAGTACTTC. Encoded protein: CASSLAGGETQYF. The variable domain in full, with the rest retrieved from reference TRBV5-1 and TRBJ2-5, is KAGVTQTPRYLIKTRGQQVTLSCSPISGHRSVSWYQQTPGQGLQFLFEYFSETQRNKGNFPGRFSGRQFSNSRSEMNVSTLELGDSALYLCASSLAGGETQYFGPGTRLLVL.

This clonotype was recorded at least ten times. V usage is TRBV3-1 and J usage is TRBJ2-7; 12 nucleotides align to TRBD2. The trim removed 1 base at V and 9 bases at J, leaving 10 bases unmatched. Germline values: CDR1 LGHDT, CDR2 YNNKEL (reference sequence). The length of the CDR3 is 16 residues. CDR3 nucleotide sequence: TGTGCCAGCAGCCAAGGATGGACTAGCGGGAAATATGGGCAGTACTTC. As protein: CASSQGWTSGKYGQYF.